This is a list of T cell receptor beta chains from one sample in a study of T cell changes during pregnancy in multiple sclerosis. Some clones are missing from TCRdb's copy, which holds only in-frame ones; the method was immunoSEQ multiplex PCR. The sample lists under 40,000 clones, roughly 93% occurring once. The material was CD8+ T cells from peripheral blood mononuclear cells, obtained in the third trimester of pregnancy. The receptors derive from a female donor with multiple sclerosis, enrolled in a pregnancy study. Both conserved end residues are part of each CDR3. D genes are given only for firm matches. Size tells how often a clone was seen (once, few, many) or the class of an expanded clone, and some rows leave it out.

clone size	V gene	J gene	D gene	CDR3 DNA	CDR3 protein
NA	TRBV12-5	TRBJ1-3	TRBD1	TGTGCTAGTGGTTTGGTGACGGACAGGGTTGTAAACACCATATATTTT	CASGLVTDRVVNTIYF
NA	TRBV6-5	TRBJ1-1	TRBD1	TGTGCCAGCAGGGTAACAGGGGGAGGCACTGAAGCTTTCTTT	CASRVTGGGTEAFF
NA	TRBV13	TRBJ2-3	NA	TGTGCCAGCAGCCCCAGGACAGACACAGATACGCAGTATTTT	CASSPRTDTDTQYF
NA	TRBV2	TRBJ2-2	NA	TGTGCCAGCTTTACGAACACCGGGGAGCTGTTTTTT	CASFTNTGELFF
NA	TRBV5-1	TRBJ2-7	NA	TGCGCCAGCAGCTGGAGGGACGGGTTTACCTACGAGCAGTACTTC	CASSWRDGFTYEQYF
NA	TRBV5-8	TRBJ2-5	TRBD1	TGTGCCAGCAGCTTGGGGGGGAACCCAGGGGGCCCCCAAGAGACCCAGTACTTC	CASSLGGNPGGPQETQYF
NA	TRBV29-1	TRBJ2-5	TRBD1	TGCAGCGCTTTCGACAGGGACGGTGAGACCCAGTACTTC	CSAFDRDGETQYF
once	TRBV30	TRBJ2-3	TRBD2	TGTGCCTGGACGATGGGGACTAGCGGGAGCACAGATACGCAGTATTTT	CAWTMGTSGSTDTQYF
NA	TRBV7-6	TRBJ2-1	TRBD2	TGTGCCAGCAGCTTCGAAGCGGGGAGCTCCTACAATGAGCAGTTCTTC	CASSFEAGSSYNEQFF
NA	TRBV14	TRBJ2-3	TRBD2	TGTGCCAGCAGCCAATCGGAACGAGCGGGGGGGCGGTCAGATACGCAGTATTTT	CASSQSERAGGRSDTQYF
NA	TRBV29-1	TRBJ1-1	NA	TGCAGCGTAACACCTCCCCCCGAAGCTTTCTTT	CSVTPPPEAFF
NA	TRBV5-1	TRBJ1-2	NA	TGCGCCAGCAGCTTGGCAGGGATGGGGAATGGCTACACCTTC	CASSLAGMGNGYTF
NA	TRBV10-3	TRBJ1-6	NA	TGTGCCATCAGTGCGGGGGGGACCACCTTTAATTCACCCCTCCACTTT	CAISAGGTTFNSPLHF
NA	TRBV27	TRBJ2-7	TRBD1	TGTGCCAGCCGGGACAGGGATACGTCCTACGAGCAGTACTTC	CASRDRDTSYEQYF
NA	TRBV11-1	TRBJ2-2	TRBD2	TGTGCCAGCAGCTCACTAGCGGGGATCGGGGAGCTGTTTTTT	CASSSLAGIGELFF